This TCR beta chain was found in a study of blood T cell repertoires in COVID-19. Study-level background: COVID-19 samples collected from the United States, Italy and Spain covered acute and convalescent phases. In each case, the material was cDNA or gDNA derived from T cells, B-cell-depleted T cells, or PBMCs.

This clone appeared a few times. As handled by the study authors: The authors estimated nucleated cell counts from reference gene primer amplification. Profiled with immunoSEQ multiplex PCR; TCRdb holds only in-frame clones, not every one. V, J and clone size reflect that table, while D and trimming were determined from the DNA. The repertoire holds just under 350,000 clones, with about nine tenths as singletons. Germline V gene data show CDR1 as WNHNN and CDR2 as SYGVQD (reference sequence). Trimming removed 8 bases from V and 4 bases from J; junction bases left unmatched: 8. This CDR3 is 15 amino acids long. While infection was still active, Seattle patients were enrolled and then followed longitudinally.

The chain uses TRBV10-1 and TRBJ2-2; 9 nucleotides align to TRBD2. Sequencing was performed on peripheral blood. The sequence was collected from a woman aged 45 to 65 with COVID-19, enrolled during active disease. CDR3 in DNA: TGCGCCAGCGGAGCGCGGGAGGGCCGCACCGGGGAGCTGTTTTTT. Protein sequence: CASGAREGRTGELFF.